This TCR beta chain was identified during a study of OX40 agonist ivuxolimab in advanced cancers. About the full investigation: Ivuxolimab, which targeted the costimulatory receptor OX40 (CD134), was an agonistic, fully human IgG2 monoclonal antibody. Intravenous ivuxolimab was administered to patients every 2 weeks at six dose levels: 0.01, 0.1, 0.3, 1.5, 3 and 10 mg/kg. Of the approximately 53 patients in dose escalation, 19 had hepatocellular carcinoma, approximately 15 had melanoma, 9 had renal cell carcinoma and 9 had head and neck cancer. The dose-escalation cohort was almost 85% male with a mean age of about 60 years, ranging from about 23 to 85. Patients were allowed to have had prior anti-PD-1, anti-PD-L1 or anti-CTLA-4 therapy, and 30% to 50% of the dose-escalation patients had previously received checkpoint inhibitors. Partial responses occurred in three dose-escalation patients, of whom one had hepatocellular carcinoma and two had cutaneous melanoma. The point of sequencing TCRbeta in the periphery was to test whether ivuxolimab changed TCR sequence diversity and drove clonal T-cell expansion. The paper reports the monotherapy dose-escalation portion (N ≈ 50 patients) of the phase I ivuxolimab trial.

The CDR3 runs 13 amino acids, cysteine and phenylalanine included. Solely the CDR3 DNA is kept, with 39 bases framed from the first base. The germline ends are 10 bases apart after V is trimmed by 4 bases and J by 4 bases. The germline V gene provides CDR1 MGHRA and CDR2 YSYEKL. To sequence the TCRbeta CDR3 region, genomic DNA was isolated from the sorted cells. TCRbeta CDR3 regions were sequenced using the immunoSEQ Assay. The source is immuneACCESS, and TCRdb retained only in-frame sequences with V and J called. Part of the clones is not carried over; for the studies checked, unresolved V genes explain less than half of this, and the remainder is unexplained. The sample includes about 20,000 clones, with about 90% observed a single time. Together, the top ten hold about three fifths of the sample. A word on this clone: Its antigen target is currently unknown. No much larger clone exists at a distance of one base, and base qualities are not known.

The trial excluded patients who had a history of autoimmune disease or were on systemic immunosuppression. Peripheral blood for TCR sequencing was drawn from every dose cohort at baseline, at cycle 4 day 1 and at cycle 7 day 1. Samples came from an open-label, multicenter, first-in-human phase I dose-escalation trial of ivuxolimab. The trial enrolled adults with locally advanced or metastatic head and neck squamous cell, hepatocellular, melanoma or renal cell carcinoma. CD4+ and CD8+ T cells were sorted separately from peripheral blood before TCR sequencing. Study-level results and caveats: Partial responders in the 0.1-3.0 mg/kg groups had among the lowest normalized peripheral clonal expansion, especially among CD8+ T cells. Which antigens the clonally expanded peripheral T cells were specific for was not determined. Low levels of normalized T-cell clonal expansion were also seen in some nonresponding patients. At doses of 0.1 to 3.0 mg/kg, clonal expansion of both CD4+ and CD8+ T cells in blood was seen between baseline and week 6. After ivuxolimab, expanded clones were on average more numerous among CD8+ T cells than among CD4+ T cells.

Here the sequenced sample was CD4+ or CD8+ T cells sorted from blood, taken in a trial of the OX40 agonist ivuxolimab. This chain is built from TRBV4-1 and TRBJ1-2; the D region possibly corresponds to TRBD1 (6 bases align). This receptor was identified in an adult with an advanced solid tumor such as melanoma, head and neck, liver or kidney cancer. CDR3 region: CASSPTGFYGYTF. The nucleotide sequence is TGCGCCAGCAGCCCTACAGGGTTCTATGGCTACACCTTC.